One T cell receptor (beta chain) is described in this entry. Patients at the Seattle site were enrolled during active infection and followed longitudinally. This CDR3 comprises 16 residues. Germline CDR1 and CDR2: LGHNA and YSLEER. With V trimmed by 5 bases and J by 6 bases, 10 bases remained unmatched. The data derive from a study of blood T cell repertoires in COVID-19. About the study: T cells, B-cell-depleted T cells, or PBMCs provided the cDNA or gDNA that served as material.

Produced via immunoSEQ multiplex PCR; TCRdb's table is partial and in-frame only. The sample includes some 110,000 clones, about three quarters of them seen just once. The specimen sequenced was peripheral blood. V gene TRBV4-3 combines with J gene TRBJ1-4; TRBD1 aligns across 9 bases. This TCR was recovered from a man of 80 years or more with COVID-19, enrolled during active disease. The CDR3 reads CASSVRTGVGDEKLFF. Here the CDR3 DNA reads TGCGCCAGCAGCGTACGGACAGGGGTGGGGGATGAAAAACTGTTTTTT.